The TCR beta chain under discussion was sequenced for a study of T cells in Graves' hyperthyroidism and ophthalmopathy. The hyperthyroidism was newly diagnosed and had lasted under 2 months; the patients were aged 18 to 65. Any patient presenting with uncontrolled infection, other autoimmune disease, pregnancy or lactation was left out. Isolation of PBMCs was performed on around 10 ml fresh peripheral blood. Study-wide points: Ophthalmopathy and stable hyperthyroidism were told apart by a 13 V-J model.

Remarks on this clonotype: Its antigen remains unknown.

The CDR3 extends over 15 amino acids. Germline V gives CDR1 SGHTA, CDR2 FQGNSA. The J segment lost 0 bases and the V segment lost 3 bases, leaving 4 bases of the junction unmatched. TCR beta CDR3 regions were amplified from RNA. During a first-round RT-PCR of the TCR CDR3, the HTBI primer set was used. TCRdb fed the multiplex PCR reads into MiXCR, producing one record per CDR3 protein. The data show 650,000 to 850,000 distinct CDR3 sequences, with about 19% seen just once and approximately 15% held by the top ten. This TCR derives from a woman aged 50 to 60 with Graves' hyperthyroidism that later progressed to Graves' ophthalmopathy. Sequenced input: blood. V gene TRBV7-2 combines with J gene TRBJ2-7; 8 bases align to TRBD1. This chain's CDR3 is CASSFSGQVSYEQYF. CDR3 nucleotides: TGTGCCAGCAGCTTCTCGGGACAGGTCTCCTACGAGCAGTACTTC. Full variable domain (outside the CDR3, taken from reference TRBV7-2 and TRBJ2-7): GAGVSQSPSNKVTEKGKDVELRCDPISGHTALYWYRQSLGQGLEFLIYFQGNSAPDKSGLPSDRFSAERTGGSVSTLTIQRTQQEDSAVYLCASSFSGQVSYEQYFGPGTRLTVT.